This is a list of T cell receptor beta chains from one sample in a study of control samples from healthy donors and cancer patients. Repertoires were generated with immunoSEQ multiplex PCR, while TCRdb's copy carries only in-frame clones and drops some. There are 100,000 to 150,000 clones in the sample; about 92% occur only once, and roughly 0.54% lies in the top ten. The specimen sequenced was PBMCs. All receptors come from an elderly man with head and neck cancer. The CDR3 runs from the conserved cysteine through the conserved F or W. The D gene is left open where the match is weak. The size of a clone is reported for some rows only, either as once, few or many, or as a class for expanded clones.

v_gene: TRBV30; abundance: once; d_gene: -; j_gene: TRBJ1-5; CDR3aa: CAWSAGAEQPQHF; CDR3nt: TGTGCCTGGAGTGCGGGGGCAGAGCAGCCCCAGCATTTT
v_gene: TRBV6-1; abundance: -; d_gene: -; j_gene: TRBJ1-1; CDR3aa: CASSETGNTEAFF; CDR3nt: TGTGCCAGCAGTGAAACAGGTAACACTGAAGCTTTCTTT
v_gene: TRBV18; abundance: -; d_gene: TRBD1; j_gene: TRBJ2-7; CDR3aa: CASSPQGAYEQYF; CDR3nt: TGTGCCAGCTCACCGCAGGGGGCCTACGAGCAGTACTTC
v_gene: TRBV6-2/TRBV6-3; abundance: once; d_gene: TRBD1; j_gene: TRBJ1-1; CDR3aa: CASSYQGGQGTNTEAFF; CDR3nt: TGTGCCAGCAGTTACCAAGGGGGACAGGGGACGAACACTGAAGCTTTCTTT
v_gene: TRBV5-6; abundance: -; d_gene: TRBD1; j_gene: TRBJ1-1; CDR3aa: CASSLNRGSTEAFF; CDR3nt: TGTGCCAGCAGCTTGAACAGGGGGAGTACTGAAGCTTTCTTT
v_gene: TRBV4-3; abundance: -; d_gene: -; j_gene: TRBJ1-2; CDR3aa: CASSQSGSAHGYTF; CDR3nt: TGCGCCAGCAGCCAATCCGGGTCCGCGCATGGCTACACCTTC
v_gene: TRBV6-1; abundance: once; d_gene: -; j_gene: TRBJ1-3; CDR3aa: CASSEQSSGNTIYF; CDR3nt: TGTGCCAGCAGTGAACAGAGCTCTGGAAACACCATATATTTT
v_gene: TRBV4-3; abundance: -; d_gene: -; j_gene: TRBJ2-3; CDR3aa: CASSRASAASTDTQYF; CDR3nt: TGCGCCAGCAGCCGGGCTAGCGCCGCTAGCACAGATACGCAGTATTTT
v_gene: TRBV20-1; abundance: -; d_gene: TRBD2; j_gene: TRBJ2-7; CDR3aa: CSVGGEQQYF; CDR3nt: TGCAGTGTGGGGGGGGAACAACAGTACTTC
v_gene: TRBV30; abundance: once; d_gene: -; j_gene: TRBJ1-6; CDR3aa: CAWSAHLPDNSPLHF; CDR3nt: TGTGCCTGGAGTGCCCACCTACCCGATAATTCACCCCTCCACTTT
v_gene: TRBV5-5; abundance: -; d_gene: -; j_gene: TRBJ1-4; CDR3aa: CASSAFIGNEKLFF; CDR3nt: TGTGCCAGCAGCGCCTTCATCGGGAATGAAAAACTGTTTTTT
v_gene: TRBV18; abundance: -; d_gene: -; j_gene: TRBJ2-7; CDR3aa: CASSPRGSYEQYF; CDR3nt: TGTGCCAGCTCACCACGGGGGTCCTACGAGCAGTACTTC
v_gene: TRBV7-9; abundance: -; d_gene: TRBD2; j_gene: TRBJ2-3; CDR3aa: CASSSGLAGGTSTDTQYF; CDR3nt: TGTGCCAGCAGCTCGGGACTAGCGGGGGGAACTAGCACAGATACGCAGTATTTT
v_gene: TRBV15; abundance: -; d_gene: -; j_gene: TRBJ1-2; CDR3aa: CATSRDIGGRGYTF; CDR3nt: TGTGCCACCAGCAGAGATATTGGTGGGCGAGGCTACACCTTC
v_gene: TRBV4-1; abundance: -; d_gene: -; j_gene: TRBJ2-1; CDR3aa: CASSQPPGLRSPQEQFF; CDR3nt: TGCGCCAGCAGCCAACCCCCGGGACTTAGGTCCCCACAGGAGCAGTTCTTC
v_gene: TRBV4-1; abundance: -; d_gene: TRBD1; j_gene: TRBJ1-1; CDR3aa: CASSLRTGGIGNTEAFF; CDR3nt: TGCGCCAGCAGCCTAAGGACAGGGGGCATCGGGAACACTGAAGCTTTCTTT
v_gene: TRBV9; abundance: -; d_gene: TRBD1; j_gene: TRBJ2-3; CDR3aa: CASSGGQGADTQYF; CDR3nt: TGTGCCAGCAGCGGCGGACAGGGGGCAGATACGCAGTATTTT
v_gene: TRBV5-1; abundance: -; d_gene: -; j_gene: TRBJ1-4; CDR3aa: CASSLGPGSEKLFF; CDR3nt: TGCGCCAGCAGCTTGGGGCCGGGGTCTGAAAAACTGTTTTTT
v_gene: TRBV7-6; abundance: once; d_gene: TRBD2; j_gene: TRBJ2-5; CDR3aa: CASSSGLAGAQETQYF; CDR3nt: TGTGCCAGCAGCTCGGGACTAGCGGGAGCTCAAGAGACCCAGTACTTC
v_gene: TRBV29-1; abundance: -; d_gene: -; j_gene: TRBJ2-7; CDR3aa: CSAHFGLYEQYF; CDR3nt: TGCAGCGCGCACTTCGGACTCTACGAGCAGTACTTC
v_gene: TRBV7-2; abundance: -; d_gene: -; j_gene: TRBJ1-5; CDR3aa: CASSLGRGGPQHF; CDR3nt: TGTGCCAGCAGCTTGGGCAGAGGCGGGCCCCAGCATTTT
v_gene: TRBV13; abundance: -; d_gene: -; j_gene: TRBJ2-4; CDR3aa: CASSLGRIPNIQYF; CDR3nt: TGTGCCAGCAGCTTAGGCCGGATCCCCAACATTCAGTACTTC
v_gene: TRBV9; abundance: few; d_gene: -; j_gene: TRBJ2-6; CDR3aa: CASSAGRPDGANVLTF; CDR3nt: TGTGCCAGCAGCGCCGGACGTCCCGACGGGGCCAACGTCCTGACTTTC
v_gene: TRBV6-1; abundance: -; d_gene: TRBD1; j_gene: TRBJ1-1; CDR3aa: CASSEAGQGSMNTEAFF; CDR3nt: TGTGCCAGCAGTGAAGCGGGACAGGGGTCAATGAACACTGAAGCTTTCTTT
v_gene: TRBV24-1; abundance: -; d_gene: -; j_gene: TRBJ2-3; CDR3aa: CATSDARGHPDTQYF; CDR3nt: TGTGCCACCAGTGATGCGCGGGGGCACCCAGATACGCAGTATTTT
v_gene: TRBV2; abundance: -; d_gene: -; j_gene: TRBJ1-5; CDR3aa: CASSARGDQPQHF; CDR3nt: TGTGCCAGCAGTGCTCGGGGAGATCAGCCCCAGCATTTT
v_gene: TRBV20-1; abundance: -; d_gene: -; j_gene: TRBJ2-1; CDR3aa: CSAVLAIEQFF; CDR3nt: TGCAGTGCTGTTCTAGCGATTGAGCAGTTCTTC
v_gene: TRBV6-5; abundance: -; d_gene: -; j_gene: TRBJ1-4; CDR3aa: CASRQYPTNEKLFF; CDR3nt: TGTGCCAGCAGACAGTATCCAACTAATGAAAAACTGTTTTTT
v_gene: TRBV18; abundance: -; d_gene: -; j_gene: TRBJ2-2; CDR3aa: CASSPAPVRAGELFF; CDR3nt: TGTGCCAGCTCACCCGCCCCGGTTAGGGCCGGGGAGCTGTTTTTT
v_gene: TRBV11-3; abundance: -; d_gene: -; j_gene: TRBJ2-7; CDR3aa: CASSHLDTNGEQYF; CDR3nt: TGTGCCAGCAGCCATTTGGACACGAACGGCGAGCAGTACTTC
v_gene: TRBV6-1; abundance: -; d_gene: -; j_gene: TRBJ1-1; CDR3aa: CASSEQGLSAAFF; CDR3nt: TGTGCCAGCAGTGAACAGGGCCTCAGCGCAGCTTTCTTT
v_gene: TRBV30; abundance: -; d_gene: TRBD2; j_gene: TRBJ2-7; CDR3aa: CAWSARHSGGAWEQYF; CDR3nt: TGTGCCTGGAGTGCACGGCATAGCGGGGGGGCGTGGGAGCAGTACTTC
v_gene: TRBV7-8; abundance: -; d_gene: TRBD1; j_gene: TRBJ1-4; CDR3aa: CASSPTGTGVSTNEKLFF; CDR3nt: TGTGCCAGCAGCCCGACCGGGACAGGGGTTTCGACTAATGAAAAACTGTTTTTT
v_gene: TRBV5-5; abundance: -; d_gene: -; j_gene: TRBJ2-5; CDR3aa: CASSYMDGSEEETQYF; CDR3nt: TGTGCCAGCAGCTATATGGACGGGAGCGAAGAAGAGACCCAGTACTTC
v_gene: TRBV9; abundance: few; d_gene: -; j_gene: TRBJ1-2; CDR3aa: CASSVEGGGLYGYTF; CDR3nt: TGTGCCAGCAGCGTAGAGGGGGGTGGGCTCTATGGCTACACCTTC
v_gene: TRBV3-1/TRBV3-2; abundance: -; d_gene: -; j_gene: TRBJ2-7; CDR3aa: CASSHSDHEQYF; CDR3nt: TGTGCCAGCAGCCATTCGGATCACGAGCAGTACTTC